These 18 T cell receptor beta chains came from one sample sequenced in a study of identical twins (dated by TCRdb to the mid-2010s). Library creation used 5' RACE. The sequencer listed for this sample is Illumina HiSeq 2000. The public reads were run again by TCRdb, first through fastp at Q25 and then through MiXCR, and only productive beta chains were kept. Every entry covers one CDR3 protein and lists the most common genes and DNA from its rows. Here the sample has roughly 230,000 distinct CDR3 sequences; around 8.8% occur a single time. The ten largest account for roughly 3% of the sample. These records were also assigned to another study, of yellow fever vaccine responses in identical twins.

Material for sequencing was CD8+ T cells sorted from blood. These receptor sequences come from a woman aged 18 to 35 in good health.

This chain connects TRBV7-9 to TRBJ1-1; D uncertain. Germline loops: CDR1 SEHNR, CDR2 FQNEAQ (reference sequence). The CDR3 covers 15 residues. V lost 5 bases and J lost 1, with 14 bases in between. The CDR3 coding sequence is TGTGCCAGCAGCCCCGCCGGCCTCCAGAACACTGAAGCTTTCTTT. Its translation is CASSPAGLQNTEAFF.

The chain combines TRBV29-1 with TRBJ2-5; no firm D call. V was shortened by 1 base and J by 5 bases, with 17 bases between the two germline ends. Germline loops: CDR1 SQVTM, CDR2 ANQGSEA. The CDR3 has 15 residues. CDR3 residues: CSVEAMMGSEETQYF. Written as DNA, the CDR3 is TGCAGCGTTGAAGCTATGATGGGGTCTGAGGAGACCCAGTACTTC.

In this sample, this clonotype turned up a few times. The chain has TRBV5-6 and TRBJ2-7; D unresolved. V lost 0 bases to trimming and J lost 0 bases, with 13 bases between them. Germline V CDR1 and CDR2: SGHDT, YYEEEE. The CDR3 is 16 residues long. The CDR3 here is CASSLASQTLSYEQYF. As DNA, the CDR3 is TGTGCCAGCAGCTTGGCGTCGCAAACTCTCTCCTACGAGCAGTACTTC.

In this sample, this clonotype turned up a few times. This CDR3 is CASNPIDVTTQYF. CDR3 nucleotide sequence: TGTGCCAGCAACCCGATTGATGTGACTACGCAGTATTTT. The chain has TRBV2 and TRBJ2-3; D unresolved. The CDR3 is 13 residues long. Trimming removed 7 bases at V and 8 bases at J, with 16 bases between. The germline CDR1 and CDR2 sequences are SNHLY and FYNNEI.

This clonotype was counted between two and nine times. J is TRBJ2-7 and V is TRBV4-1; D gene ambiguous. The CDR3 runs 15 residues. The germline gives CDR1 MGHRA, CDR2 YSYEKL. V was shortened by 1 base and J by 1 base, with 11 bases between the two germline ends. CDR3 DNA sequence: TGCGCCAGCAGCCAAGTTGATGCCGGGTCCTACGAGCAGTACTTC. As protein: CASSQVDAGSYEQYF.

The rearrangement uses TRBV7-8 and TRBJ2-5; D uncertain. The germline V gene encodes CDR1 SGHVS and CDR2 FQNEAQ. The CDR3 length is 14 residues. Trimming cost V 5 bases and J 2 bases, with 12 bases left between them. CDR3 protein: CASSAALTQETQYF. The CDR3 bases are TGTGCCAGCAGCGCTGCACTGACACAAGAGACCCAGTACTTC.

Remarks on this clonotype: A much larger clone sits a single nucleotide away, making a read error possible. The V and J genes are TRBV11-1 and TRBJ2-1; D is unresolved. Germline V gene sequence: CDR1 SGHAT, CDR2 FQDESV (reference sequence). The CDR3 runs 12 residues. V dropped 8 bases and J dropped 0 bases, with 5 bases sitting between them. The CDR3 region is CASGNSYNEQFF. The CDR3 DNA reads as TGTGCCAGCGGGAACTCCTACAATGAGCAGTTCTTC.

V is TRBV3-1 and J is TRBJ2-7, with a possible D match to TRBD1 (6 bases). The germline gives CDR1 LGHDT, CDR2 YNNKEL (reference sequence). V was trimmed by 1 base and J by 3 bases, leaving 13 bases between them. There are 15 residues in the CDR3. DNA for the CDR3: TGTGCCAGCAGCCAAGGGGACATAGGGTACTACGAGCAGTACTTC. This codes for CASSQGDIGYYEQYF.

This clonotype was found many times. This chain connects TRBV6-5 to TRBJ2-1; TRBD1 agrees at 7 bases. Losses at the gene ends were 5 bases for V and 8 bases for J; bases not matched to a gene: 3. The CDR3 is made up of 12 amino acids. Germline V CDR1 and CDR2: MNHEY, SVGAGI. The CDR3 region has the DNA TGTGCCAGCAGTCCTACAGGGGATGAGCAGTTCTTC. Its protein product is CASSPTGDEQFF.

This clonotype was counted between two and nine times. The chain links TRBV18 to TRBJ2-1; 10 nucleotides agree with TRBD2. The CDR3 has 15 residues. J gave up 7 bases and V 5 bases, and 8 bases lay outside the gene matches. CDR1 KGHSH and CDR2 LQKENI come from the germline V gene. Written as DNA, the CDR3 is TGTGCCAGCTCAACCGGGACTAGCGTGAGAAATGAGCAGTTCTTC. Its translation: CASSTGTSVRNEQFF.

This clonotype was counted at least ten times. The gene calls are TRBV10-3 and TRBJ1-5, with D uncertain. The CDR3 has 16 residues. The germline V gene has CDR1 ENHRY and CDR2 SYGVKD. V lost 0 bases and J lost 0, with 9 bases in between. CDR3 sequence: CAISESNGNSNQPQHF. The CDR3 nucleotides are TGTGCCATCAGTGAGTCGAATGGCAATAGCAATCAGCCCCAGCATTTT.

This clonotype occurred a few times. J is TRBJ2-4 and V is TRBV20-1; D is unresolved. The V and J ends lost 6 bases and 2 bases respectively, with 5 bases between them. CDR3 length: 11 residues. CDR1 is DFQATT and CDR2 is SNEGSKA in the germline V gene (reference sequence). The CDR3 loop reads CSAPTKNIQYF. DNA of the CDR3: TGCAGTGCCCCCACCAAAAACATTCAGTACTTC.

This clonotype was detected many times. The chain is built from TRBV29-1 and TRBJ2-3, with 9 bases matching TRBD2. The germline CDR1 and CDR2 sequences are SQVTM and ANQGSEA. Losses at the gene ends were 1 base for V and 5 bases for J; bases not matched to a gene: 4. This CDR3 comprises 14 residues. This CDR3 is CSVEGLAGLDTQYF. The DNA for the CDR3 is TGCAGCGTTGAAGGTCTAGCGGGATTAGATACGCAGTATTTT.

This clonotype was picked up many times. V and J are TRBV5-1 and TRBJ2-7; 9 bases fit TRBD1. Looked up from germline, CDR1 is SGHRS and CDR2 is YFSETQ. V gave up 3 bases and J gave up 7 bases; unmatched junction bases: 5. The CDR3 has 13 amino acids. In DNA, the CDR3 is TGCGCCAGCAGCTCCACCGGGACAGGGGAGCAGTACTTC. It yields the protein CASSSTGTGEQYF.

This clonotype showed up many times. The chain combines TRBV12-3 or TRBV12-4 with TRBJ2-5; D is uncertain. The V end was cut by 4 bases, the J end by 1 base, with 10 bases between. CDR3 length: 14 residues. CDR3 in amino acids: CASSWPATQETQYF. The CDR3 coding sequence is TGTGCCAGCAGTTGGCCGGCCACCCAAGAGACCCAGTACTTC.

In its sample, this clonotype was seen many times. In nucleotides, the CDR3 is TGCAGCGTTGTAGACCCGGGACACGGAGGAAACACCATATATTTT. It codes for CSVVDPGHGGNTIYF. The chain employs TRBV29-1 and TRBJ1-3, with D tentatively TRBD1 (6 bases). The CDR3 consists of 15 residues. Germline CDR1 and CDR2: SQVTM and ANQGSEA. V was pared by 4 bases and J by 4 bases, with 17 bases between.

This chain links TRBV5-6 with TRBJ2-7; 8 bases align to TRBD1. V was pared by 0 bases and J by 6 bases, with 8 bases of the junction left unmatched. This CDR3 has 15 residues. From germline, CDR1 is SGHDT and CDR2 YYEEEE. The CDR3 nucleotides read TGTGCCAGCAGCTTGGAAAGGAGGGACAGGACCGAGCAGTACTTC. This encodes CASSLERRDRTEQYF.

This clonotype was counted ten times or more. The chain recombines TRBV5-1 with TRBJ2-5; D is perhaps TRBD1 (5 bases). The V gene's germline CDR1 is SGHRS and CDR2 YFSETQ. V dropped 4 bases and J dropped 4 bases, with 14 bases sitting between them. The CDR3 has 14 residues. In DNA, the CDR3 is TGCGCCAGCAGCACAACGACAGCAGGAGAGACCCAGTACTTC. It translates to CASSTTTAGETQYF.